This is a list of T cell receptor beta chains from one sample in a study of T cells in Graves' hyperthyroidism and ophthalmopathy. TCRdb recomputed calls from the multiplex PCR reads with MiXCR, one row per CDR3 protein. The sample lists about 350,000 distinct CDR3 sequences; roughly 15% were seen once. Sequencing input: blood. The origin of the receptors is a woman in her fifties or sixties with Graves' ophthalmopathy. CDR3s include the opening cysteine and the closing phenylalanine or tryptophan. The D gene is left open where the match is weak. A row's size may be missing; if present it is once, few, many or a size class.

CDR3nt	CDR3aa	abundance	v_gene	j_gene	d_gene
TGTGCCAGCAGCCTTTACGGGGACAGCCCGAAAGCTTTCTTT	CASSLYGDSPKAFF	many	TRBV7-2	TRBJ1-1	TRBD1
TGTGCCAGCAGCTTAGCCGGGACAAAAGCTTTCTTT	CASSLAGTKAFF	few	TRBV7-2	TRBJ1-1	-
TGTGCCAGCAGCGGGGAAACAGCGGAATCCTACAATGAGCAGTTCTTC	CASSGETAESYNEQFF	few	TRBV9	TRBJ2-1	-
TGTGCCAGCAGCTACGCTTCCTACGAGCAGTACTTC	CASSYASYEQYF	-	TRBV7-8	TRBJ2-7	-
TGCAGTGCTAGAGATGAGGGGACAGGGTACAATCAGCCCCAGCATTTT	CSARDEGTGYNQPQHF	many	TRBV20-1	TRBJ1-5	TRBD1
TGTGCCAGCAGCGTAGATGGAGGGGTTAGTACCTACGAGCAGTACTTC	CASSVDGGVSTYEQYF	-	TRBV9	TRBJ2-7	-
TGCAGTGCTATGAAGGGGGCGCTCGGCCAGCCCCAGCATTTT	CSAMKGALGQPQHF	many	TRBV20-1	TRBJ1-5	TRBD1
TGTGCCAGCAGTTTCCTAGCGGGAGGGCCGCGGGATACGCAGTATTTT	CASSFLAGGPRDTQYF	many	TRBV28	TRBJ2-3	TRBD2
TGTGCCAGCAGTTTCGGGACAGCTTCTGGGGCCAACGTCCTGACTTTC	CASSFGTASGANVLTF	few	TRBV27	TRBJ2-6	TRBD1
TGCGCCAGCAGAAAGAGGACAGAAGAGACCCAGTACTTC	CASRKRTEETQYF	-	TRBV5-1	TRBJ2-5	-
TGCGCCAGCAGAGTCGGACTCCTCGCCGACGAGCAGTACTTC	CASRVGLLADEQYF	many	TRBV5-1	TRBJ2-7	-
TGCGCCAGCAGTCTTGCGGGTCGAGTGGCAGATACGCAGTATTTT	CASSLAGRVADTQYF	few	TRBV4-1	TRBJ2-3	-
TGTGCCAGCAGTGGGACAGGGGGCCCCAACACCATATATTTT	CASSGTGGPNTIYF	-	TRBV2	TRBJ1-3	TRBD1
TGTGCCAGCAGCCACGCGACAGGGCGAGATACGCAGTATTTT	CASSHATGRDTQYF	many	TRBV3-1	TRBJ2-3	TRBD1
TGTGCCAGTAGTATCGGCGCGACAGATACGCAGTATTTT	CASSIGATDTQYF	few	TRBV19	TRBJ2-3	-
TGTGCCAGCAGTTACGTTTGGGGACAGGGAAATGAAAAACTGTTTTTT	CASSYVWGQGNEKLFF	-	TRBV28	TRBJ1-4	TRBD1
TGCAGTGCTAGAGTAGCAGTCGAGCAGTACTTC	CSARVAVEQYF	few	TRBV20-1	TRBJ2-7	-
TGCGCCAGCAGCTCCGTCTCGGGGGCCTACAATGAGCAGTTCTTC	CASSSVSGAYNEQFF	many	TRBV5-1	TRBJ2-1	-
TGTGCCAGCAGTGCGGGACTAGCGGGAGGAATGTACCAAGAGACCCAGTACTTC	CASSAGLAGGMYQETQYF	once	TRBV6-1	TRBJ2-5	TRBD2
TGTGCCAGCAGTTTAGAGAGGGCATACATGAACACTGAAGCTTTCTTT	CASSLERAYMNTEAFF	many	TRBV27	TRBJ1-1	-
TGTGCCAGCAGCGCCAACTCCGCAGATACGCAGTATTTT	CASSANSADTQYF	few	TRBV9	TRBJ2-3	-
TGTGCCAGCTCACCTCGACAGGGGTTCGCTGAAGCTTTCTTT	CASSPRQGFAEAFF	many	TRBV18	TRBJ1-1	TRBD1
TGTGCCAGCAGCCAAGACCGGGAGCGTAGGAATGAGCAGTTCTTC	CASSQDRERRNEQFF	few	TRBV4-2	TRBJ2-1	-
TGTGCCAGCTCACCCCGACAGGACCGGGAGACCCAGTACTTC	CASSPRQDRETQYF	once	TRBV18	TRBJ2-5	-
TGTGCCAGCGGGCGTTTAGAAGGGGCACACGGGGAGACCCAGTACTTC	CASGRLEGAHGETQYF	many	TRBV2	TRBJ2-5	-
TGTGCCAGCAGCTGGACAGGGGGCTGGAACGAGCAGTACTTC	CASSWTGGWNEQYF	-	TRBV27	TRBJ2-7	TRBD1
TGTGCCTGGAGTACGGTCCTGGGTGGTAAGCAGTACTTC	CAWSTVLGGKQYF	many	TRBV30	TRBJ2-7	-
TGTGCCAGCACCCACCCCGGCCGGGTGGAGACCCAGTACTTC	CASTHPGRVETQYF	few	TRBV6-4	TRBJ2-5	-
TGCAGTGCTAGAGAGGACAGGGGTTCCTACGAGCAGTACTTC	CSAREDRGSYEQYF	-	TRBV20-1	TRBJ2-7	TRBD1
TGCGCCAGCAGCTTGGGACACCAGAGCTCCTACGAGCAGTACTTC	CASSLGHQSSYEQYF	-	TRBV5-1	TRBJ2-7	-
TGTGCCAGCAGCCTGAACAGGGTGGGGAACACCGGGGAGCTGTTTTTT	CASSLNRVGNTGELFF	few	TRBV9	TRBJ2-2	-
TGTGCCAGCACCTCCCCGAGATACGAGCAGTACTTC	CASTSPRYEQYF	many	TRBV28	TRBJ2-7	-
TGTGCCAGCAGCCCACAGGGTAGCCCCTTACAAGAGACCCAGTACTTC	CASSPQGSPLQETQYF	once	TRBV7-9	TRBJ2-5	-
TGTGCCAGCACTGAACTAGCGTACAATGAGCAGTTCTTC	CASTELAYNEQFF	-	TRBV6-1	TRBJ2-1	TRBD2
TGTGCCAGCAGTCGGGCGGGGGAGCAGTACTTC	CASSRAGEQYF	many	TRBV12-3/TRBV12-4	TRBJ2-7	-
TGTGCCGGCAGTCCTCACAGGGGGACGGAGCAGTACTTC	CAGSPHRGTEQYF	-	TRBV12-3/TRBV12-4	TRBJ2-7	TRBD1
TGCGCCAGCACCTCTAGCGGGAGCCTCACAGATACGCAGTATTTT	CASTSSGSLTDTQYF	many	TRBV5-1	TRBJ2-3	TRBD2
TGCGCCAGCAGTCTGACAGGGGAGAAGGGTGAAGCTTTCTTT	CASSLTGEKGEAFF	-	TRBV10-2	TRBJ1-1	TRBD1
TGTGCCAGCAGTTACAGGCGGGACACAGATACGCAGTATTTT	CASSYRRDTDTQYF	many	TRBV6-1	TRBJ2-3	-
TGCGCCAGCAGCTCGTTACTAGCGTCGGGGACAGATACGCAGTATTTT	CASSSLLASGTDTQYF	many	TRBV5-1	TRBJ2-3	TRBD2
TGTGCTAGTGGTCCCTCCGGGACAGGGCTTACTGAAGCTTTCTTT	CASGPSGTGLTEAFF	many	TRBV12-5	TRBJ1-1	TRBD1
TGCAGTGCTAGATCGGGGGCTGAAGCTTTCTTT	CSARSGAEAFF	many	TRBV20-1	TRBJ1-1	-